A single sample is the source of the 31 T cell receptor beta chains below, sequenced in a study of T cells in Graves' hyperthyroidism and ophthalmopathy. TCR beta CDR3 sequences were amplified from RNA transcripts. HTBI primers were used for first-round RT-PCR of the TCR CDR3. Using its own MiXCR run on the multiplex PCR reads, TCRdb lists one record per CDR3 protein. The sample has around 250,000 distinct CDR3 sequences, just over 14% seen once. Sequenced input: blood. The origin of the receptors is a woman aged 40 to 55 with Graves' hyperthyroidism that later progressed to Graves' ophthalmopathy.

This clonotype was detected many times. The chain combines TRBV12-3 or TRBV12-4 with TRBJ1-5, with D possibly TRBD1 on 6 matching bases. The CDR3 is 15 amino acids. V was cut by 4 bases and J by 6 bases, with 16 bases left in between. In DNA, the CDR3 is TGTGCCAGCAGTTATATGAGGGGGGTGGTTCAGCCCCAGCATTTT. Encoded protein: CASSYMRGVVQPQHF.

This clonotype was observed many times. The chain employs TRBV20-1 and TRBJ2-3; 8 bases are shared with TRBD2. This CDR3 comprises 15 residues. V was clipped by 3 bases and J by 1 base; unmatched bases: 6. CDR1 is DFQATT and CDR2 is SNEGSKA in the germline V gene (reference sequence). The CDR3 loop reads CSARKTLAGTDTQYF. The CDR3 DNA reads as TGCAGTGCTAGGAAAACACTAGCGGGCACAGATACGCAGTATTTT.

This clonotype occurred many times. J is TRBJ2-3 and V is TRBV7-9, with 7 bases identical to TRBD1. The junction had 7 bases not matched to a gene; V was cut back by 5 bases and J by 2 bases. Germline V gives CDR1 SEHNR, CDR2 FQNEAQ (reference sequence). There are 15 residues in the CDR3. Here the CDR3 reads CASSLRTGITDTQYF. Here the CDR3 DNA reads TGTGCCAGCAGCCTACGGACAGGTATCACAGATACGCAGTATTTT. Drawing the rest from reference TRBV7-9 and TRBJ2-3, the complete variable domain is DTGVSQNPRHKITKRGQNVTFRCDPISEHNRLYWYRQTLGQGPEFLTYFQNEAQLEKSRLLSDRFSAERPKGSFSTLEIQRTEQGDSAMYLCASSLRTGITDTQYFGPGTRLTVL.

A word on this clonotype: This may arise from a read error, as a much more abundant clone is one base away. The chain is built from TRBV7-9 and TRBJ2-2; TRBD2 matches at 7 bases. The germline V gene has CDR1 SEHNR and CDR2 FQNEAQ (reference sequence). This CDR3 is built from 17 residues. CDR3 amino acids: CASSFQSTSRRIGDLFF. CDR3 bases: TGTGCCAGCAGCTTTCAATCGACTAGCCGGAGAATCGGGGACCTGTTTTTT.

The V and J genes are TRBV5-1 and TRBJ1-2, with TRBD1 as a possible D gene (6 bases). There are 13 residues in the CDR3. CDR1 SGHRS and CDR2 YFSETQ come from the germline V gene. V shed 0 bases and J shed 8 bases, with 11 bases lying between them. This chain's CDR3 is CASSLEEGGGYTF. Here the CDR3 DNA reads TGCGCCAGCAGCTTGGAAGAGGGGGGCGGCTACACCTTC. Full variable domain (rest looked up from reference TRBV5-1 and TRBJ1-2): KAGVTQTPRYLIKTRGQQVTLSCSPISGHRSVSWYQQTPGQGLQFLFEYFSETQRNKGNFPGRFSGRQFSNSRSEMNVSTLELGDSALYLCASSLEEGGGYTFGSGTRLTVV.

V usage is TRBV10-3 and J usage is TRBJ2-1; the match to TRBD2 covers 7 bases. V was clipped by 10 bases and J by 5 bases; unmatched bases: 11. From germline, CDR1 is ENHRY and CDR2 SYGVKD. The CDR3 covers 14 residues. The CDR3 DNA sequence: TGTGCCACCGGTTTCCTAGCGGCAGACAATGAGCAGTTCTTC. It specifies CATGFLAADNEQFF.

This clonotype was counted many times. The chain recombines TRBV2 with TRBJ1-2; the D is unclear. This CDR3 is 17 amino acids long. Looked up from germline, CDR1 is SNHLY and CDR2 is FYNNEI. The ends were cut back, 6 bases at V and 4 bases at J, with 24 bases in the middle. This chain's CDR3 is CASSENPTDQYPYGYTF. The CDR3 DNA follows: TGTGCCAGCAGCGAAAATCCAACAGACCAATACCCCTATGGCTACACCTTC.

This clonotype has a count of ten or more. CDR3: CASSFTGNNEQFF. CDR3 DNA sequence: TGTGCCAGCAGTTTCACTGGGAACAATGAGCAGTTCTTC. This chain joins TRBV27 and TRBJ2-1; no clear D gene. Germline loops: CDR1 MNHEY, CDR2 SMNVEV (reference sequence). The germline V and J ends were trimmed by 3 bases and 5 bases, with 8 bases remaining between them. The CDR3 is made up of 13 amino acids.

This clonotype was found once. The CDR3 DNA reads as TGTGCCAGCAGCGTCGGACGAATTCAGGATTCACCCCTCCACTTT. It translates to CASSVGRIQDSPLHF. The chain combines TRBV7-2 with TRBJ1-6; D remains ambiguous. The CDR3 totals 15 residues. Germline CDR1 reads SGHTA; CDR2 reads FQGNSA. Trimming cost V 5 bases and J 8 bases, with 16 bases left between them.

The chain links TRBV3-1 to TRBJ2-7; D is perhaps TRBD1 (6 bases). From germline, CDR1 is LGHDT and CDR2 YNNKEL (reference sequence). The V and J ends lost 0 bases and 2 bases respectively, with 23 bases between them. The CDR3 runs to 19 residues. This chain's CDR3 is CASSQDSFWDITQPYEQYF. CDR3 nucleotides: TGTGCCAGCAGCCAAGATTCGTTTTGGGACATCACCCAGCCCTACGAGCAGTACTTC.

This chain uses TRBV27 with TRBJ2-6; a possible D gene is TRBD2 (7 bases). V was trimmed by 5 bases and J by 0 bases, leaving 14 bases between them. The CDR3 runs to 17 residues. Germline-derived CDR1 and CDR2 are MNHEY and SMNVEV (reference sequence). The CDR3 here is CASSPEGGGSGANVLTF. The CDR3 nucleotides are TGTGCCAGCAGTCCCGAGGGGGGGGGCTCTGGGGCCAACGTCCTGACTTTC.

This clonotype was seen ten or more times. The chain uses TRBV12-3 or TRBV12-4 and TRBJ1-1; D gene unclear. The CDR3 has 11 amino acids. Trimming took off 7 bases at V and 2 bases at J, with 5 bases between the two ends. CDR3 amino acids: CASIKNTEAFF. The CDR3 DNA is TGTGCCAGCATAAAAAACACTGAAGCTTTCTTT.

This clonotype came up many times. V usage is TRBV6-5 and J usage is TRBJ1-5, with D possibly being TRBD1 (5 bases). Germline V gene lookup returns CDR1 MNHEY and CDR2 SVGAGI. The CDR3 spans 14 residues. V was shortened by 7 bases and J by 0 bases, with 10 bases between the two germline ends. In nucleotides, the CDR3 is TGTGCCAGCATCGACAGATATAGCAATCAGCCCCAGCATTTT. Amino acids: CASIDRYSNQPQHF.

This clonotype was seen many times. V usage is TRBV28 and J usage is TRBJ1-1, with TRBD1 matching 9 bases. CDR1 is MDHEN, CDR2 SYDVKM, per germline. V was pared by 6 bases and J by 1 base, with 12 bases of the junction left unmatched. This CDR3 spans 17 amino acids. The CDR3 is CASSQGTGWLENTEAFF. Here the CDR3 DNA reads TGTGCCAGCAGCCAGGGGACAGGGTGGTTGGAGAACACTGAAGCTTTCTTT. The full variable domain, rest sourced from reference TRBV28 and TRBJ1-1, is DVKVTQSSRYLVKRTGEKVFLECVQDMDHENMFWYRQDPGLGLRLIYFSYDVKMKEKGDIPEGYSVSREKKERFSLILESASTNQTSMYLCASSQGTGWLENTEAFFGQGTRLTVV.

This clonotype was detected ten times or more. DNA of the CDR3: TGTGCCAGCAGTTACCGGGGGGAGGGGAACTATGGCTACACCTTC. Protein: CASSYRGEGNYGYTF. The chain has TRBV6-6 and TRBJ1-2; weak D call: TRBD1 (5 bases). Germline V gene data show CDR1 as MNHNY and CDR2 as SVGAGI (reference sequence). V dropped 2 bases and J dropped 2 bases, with 12 bases sitting between them. This CDR3 is built from 15 residues.

This clonotype was detected a few times. This rearrangement joins TRBV4-2 to TRBJ2-7; TRBD2 agrees at 14 bases. Germline-derived CDR1 and CDR2 are LGHNA and YNFKEQ. With 0 bases clipped from V and 3 bases from J, the junction kept 1 base outside the gene matches. The CDR3 length is 16 residues. The CDR3 spells CASSQDGTSGSYEQYF. In DNA form, the CDR3 reads TGTGCCAGCAGCCAAGATGGGACTAGCGGGAGCTACGAGCAGTACTTC.

This clonotype was counted at least ten times. CDR3 DNA sequence: TGTGCCAGCAGTTTCGGAGGATCCTACGAGCAGTACTTC. This gives the protein CASSFGGSYEQYF. The V and J genes are TRBV27 and TRBJ2-7; weak D call: TRBD2 (5 bases). The CDR3 sequence is 13 residues long. Deletions cut 3 bases from V and 1 base from J, with 7 bases between. Germline V gene lookup returns CDR1 MNHEY and CDR2 SMNVEV (reference sequence).

The gene calls are TRBV28 and TRBJ1-2, with D possibly TRBD1 on 5 matching bases. CDR1 is MDHEN and CDR2 is SYDVKM in the germline V gene. This CDR3 region has 10 residues. V was cut by 8 bases and J by 8 bases, with 9 bases left in between. The chain's CDR3 is CASAQEGYTF. CDR3 nucleotides: TGTGCCAGCGCACAGGAGGGCTACACCTTC.

As concerns this clonotype: This may stem from a read error, because a much larger clone lies one nucleotide away. The chain carries TRBV10-3 and TRBJ2-5; D gene uncertain. The length of the CDR3 is 10 residues. V lost 11 bases and J 13 bases, leaving 17 bases between the germline ends. Looked up from germline, CDR1 is ENHRY and CDR2 is SYGVKD. DNA for the CDR3: TGTGCCGTCGAGGACGGGCGGTTGTACTTC. As protein: CAVEDGRLYF.

The chain is built from TRBV7-9 and TRBJ2-2; a possible D gene is TRBD1 (5 bases). The V gene lost 2 bases and the J gene lost 3 bases, with 16 bases spanning the gap. Germline CDR1 is SEHNR and CDR2 is FQNEAQ (reference sequence). The CDR3 runs to 17 residues. In DNA, the CDR3 is TGTGCCAGCAGCTTAACGAGACAGAGAAGGTACACCGGGGAGCTGTTTTTT. It codes for CASSLTRQRRYTGELFF.

This chain connects TRBV6-1 to TRBJ2-1; 11 bases agree with TRBD1. The CDR3 length is 15 residues. Germline V gene lookup returns CDR1 MNHNS and CDR2 SASEGT. V gave up 7 bases and J gave up 6 bases; unmatched junction bases: 8. The CDR3 loop reads CASTRPGQGVNEQFF. CDR3 nucleotide sequence: TGTGCCAGCACCCGACCGGGACAGGGGGTCAATGAGCAGTTCTTC.

A note on this clonotype: The CDR3 carries no conserved terminal phenylalanine or tryptophan, so it likely arises from a read error. The DNA is left out, because the CDR3 cannot be placed on it with certainty; the CDR3 is given as TCRdb lists it. The genes are TRBV7-6 and TRBJ2-2; the D call TRBD2 from the table was never checked on the DNA. A total of 17 residues make up the CDR3, ends included. Germline assignment: CDR1 SGHVS and CDR2 FNYEAQ. The CDR3 reads CASSSSVRDRNTGELSL.

The table lists this clonotype with a few counts. The chain links TRBV7-9 to TRBJ1-1, with a possible D match to TRBD1 (5 bases). The germline V gene has CDR1 SEHNR and CDR2 FQNEAQ (reference sequence). The CDR3 runs 15 residues. V was clipped by 5 bases and J by 4 bases, with 17 bases between them. CDR3 sequence (DNA): TGTGCCAGCAGCCCGGGACGGGGGGGGATCACTGAAGCTTTCTTT. This sequence encodes CASSPGRGGITEAFF.

The chain employs TRBV10-3 and TRBJ2-1; D tentatively reads TRBD1 or TRBD2 (5 bases each). The CDR3 has 17 residues. Germline V gives CDR1 ENHRY, CDR2 SYGVKD. Trimming left V 0 bases short and J 6 bases short, with 18 bases between. DNA for the CDR3: TGTGCCATCAGTGAGTCGGTGGGGGATGGCCTACGCAATGAGCAGTTCTTC. The encoded protein is CAISESVGDGLRNEQFF.

This clonotype was seen ten or more times. The chain is built from TRBV10-3 and TRBJ2-1; D is possibly TRBD1 (5 bases). V lost 6 bases, J lost 3 bases, and 18 bases lay in between. CDR1 and CDR2 (germline): ENHRY, SYGVKD. CDR3 length: 16 amino acids. CDR3 nucleotide sequence: TGTGCCATCAGCCACGCGACAGCGTCTCTCTACAATGAGCAGTTCTTC. Its protein product is CAISHATASLYNEQFF.

The table lists this clonotype with many counts. The genes are TRBV6-1 and TRBJ2-7; 11 bases align to TRBD1. This CDR3 is built from 14 residues. Germline V gene sequence: CDR1 MNHNS, CDR2 SASEGT. V dropped 5 bases and J dropped 3; count of bases not matched to a gene: 3. The CDR3 is CASSRDRGFYEQYF. Written as DNA, the CDR3 is TGTGCCAGCAGTCGGGACAGGGGGTTCTACGAGCAGTACTTC.

At least ten counts were recorded for this clonotype. This chain links TRBV2 with TRBJ2-5; D might be TRBD1 (5 bases). The ends were cut back, 3 bases at V and 4 bases at J, with 6 bases in the middle. CDR1 and CDR2 (germline): SNHLY, FYNNEI. This CDR3 has 12 residues. CDR3 residues: CASSDQGETQYF. The CDR3 nucleotides read TGTGCCAGCAGTGACCAGGGAGAGACCCAGTACTTC.

CDR3 protein: CASRLQQGAQSTEAFF. The CDR3 DNA is TGTGCCAGCAGACTCCAACAGGGGGCCCAAAGCACTGAAGCTTTCTTT. V usage is TRBV6-2 or TRBV6-3 and J usage is TRBJ1-1, with TRBD1 identical over 9 bases. CDR1 and CDR2 (germline): MNHEY, SVGEGT. This CDR3 is built from 16 residues. V was clipped by 6 bases and J by 4 bases; unmatched bases: 12.

This clonotype showed up many times. The J gene is TRBJ2-7, the V gene TRBV7-2; 7 nucleotides match TRBD2. The germline gives CDR1 SGHTA, CDR2 FQGNSA. The CDR3 loop spans 13 amino acids. V trimming: 3 bases; J trimming: 5 bases; junction bases outside the gene matches: 4. CDR3 bases: TGTGCCAGCAGCTTTGGACTAGTCCACGAGCAGTACTTC. Translated, it gives CASSFGLVHEQYF.

This clonotype was detected many times. The DNA for the CDR3 is TGTGCCAGCAGCCCCCCCGTCCAAGCTACGACGGAGCAGTACTTC. Its translation: CASSPPVQATTEQYF. The chain links TRBV4-2 to TRBJ2-7; no reliable D call. This CDR3 contains 15 residues. Trimming removed 4 bases at V and 7 bases at J, with 20 bases between. Germline V gene lookup returns CDR1 LGHNA and CDR2 YNFKEQ.

In the case of this clonotype: This may stem from a read error, because a much larger clone lies one nucleotide away. DNA for the CDR3: TGTGCCATCAGTGAGAGTCGGTCCAGGGCGGGCACAGATACGCAGTATTTT. The encoded protein is CAISESRSRAGTDTQYF. The J gene is TRBJ2-3, the V gene TRBV10-3; D is perhaps TRBD1 (5 bases). This CDR3 spans 17 amino acids. Germline CDR1 reads ENHRY; CDR2 reads SYGVKD. V was cut by 2 bases and J by 1 base, with 16 bases left in between.